These 8 T cell receptor beta chains originate from one sample sequenced in a study of neurological immune-mediated disorders. In TCRdb, the 5' RACE reads were re-called with MiXCR into one record per CDR3 protein. The table lists 55,000 to 65,000 distinct CDR3 sequences, 3.5% to 4.5% of them singletons. Source material: PBMCs. Source of these receptors: a woman aged 45-59 years with multiple sclerosis.

This clonotype occurred many times. Written as DNA, the CDR3 is TGCAGTGCCGGTATAGGGGGACCCAGGGGTGAAGCTTTCTTT. Protein sequence: CSAGIGGPRGEAFF. V usage is TRBV20-1 and J usage is TRBJ1-1; the D gene is possibly TRBD1 (6 bases). Germline V CDR1 and CDR2: DFQATT, SNEGSKA (reference sequence). V was clipped by 6 bases and J by 7 bases, with 21 bases between them. The CDR3 has 14 amino acids.

This clonotype was recorded many times. V and J are TRBV7-2 and TRBJ2-5, with a weak D call TRBD1 (6 bases). The CDR3 covers 14 residues. Trimming shortened V by 4 bases and J by 4 bases, and 13 bases separated the two germline ends. The germline gives CDR1 SGHTA, CDR2 FQGNSA. The DNA for the CDR3 is TGTGCCAGCAGCTCGAAGGGGGAGTCAGAGACCCAGTACTTC. Protein: CASSSKGESETQYF.

In its sample, this clonotype was seen many times. V usage is TRBV10-3 and J usage is TRBJ1-2; 9 bases are a match to TRBD1. The CDR3 consists of 16 residues. Unmatched junction bases numbered 17, after V lost 11 bases and J lost 4 bases. Germline V gives CDR1 ENHRY, CDR2 SYGVKD. The CDR3 coding sequence is TGTGCCGCTGATCCGGGACAGGGCCCAGTAACCTATGGCTACACCTTC. This translates into CAADPGQGPVTYGYTF.

This clonotype has a handful of counts. The chain is built from TRBV20-1 and TRBJ1-5; TRBD1 might be the D (5 bases). The CDR3 contains 14 residues. Between the trimmed V and J ends, which lost 5 bases and 6 bases, there was a span of 17 bases. Germline CDR1 DFQATT, CDR2 SNEGSKA (reference sequence). The CDR3 here is CSAWPGGSSQPQHF. The CDR3 DNA follows: TGCAGTGCTTGGCCCGGGGGGAGTAGTCAGCCCCAGCATTTT.

This clonotype was seen ten or more times. V gene TRBV5-1 combines with J gene TRBJ1-1; TRBD1 matches at 7 bases. Germline CDR1 and CDR2: SGHRS and YFSETQ. V lost 6 bases, J lost 1 base, and 6 bases stayed unmatched. The CDR3 loop spans 14 amino acids. CDR3 nucleotides: TGCGCCAGCACCCTGACAGGGCGGAACACTGAAGCTTTCTTT. Translation: CASTLTGRNTEAFF.

This clonotype has at least ten counts. Germline is not matched at one junction end, which may reflect a read error. The rearrangement links TRBV4-3 to TRBJ1-5; 10 bases match TRBD1. The CDR3 sequence is 15 residues long. Germline loops: CDR1 LGHNA, CDR2 YSLEER. The CDR3, as DNA: TGCGCCAGCAGCCAGCGGACAGGGGGAGGACAGCCCCAGAATTTT. This sequence encodes CASSQRTGGGQPQNF.

Ten or more counts support this clonotype. The chain is built from TRBV12-3 or TRBV12-4 and TRBJ1-2; D call uncertain. The CDR3 is 14 amino acids. The V gene lost 3 bases and the J gene lost 6 bases, with 14 bases spanning the gap. The chain's CDR3 is CASSLDVNSHGYTF. The CDR3, as DNA: TGTGCCAGCAGTTTGGATGTCAACAGCCATGGCTACACCTTC.

As concerns this clonotype: Given a much more abundant clone one base away, this may be a read error. This sequence joins TRBV11-2 and TRBJ2-1; 12 bases agree with TRBD2. This CDR3 contains 15 residues. Unmatched junction bases numbered 4, after V lost 3 bases and J lost 7 bases. CDR1 and CDR2 from the germline V gene are SGHAT and FQNNGV. CDR3 sequence reads: CASSFLAGGRNEQFF. CDR3 DNA: TGTGCCAGCAGCTTCCTAGCGGGAGGGCGTAATGAGCAGTTCTTC.